These 27 T cell receptor beta chains came from one sample sequenced in a study of T cell changes during pregnancy in multiple sclerosis. The repertoire was sequenced with immunoSEQ multiplex PCR; TCRdb's copy has only in-frame clones and lacks some. The table shows tens of thousands of clones, with approximately 92% occurring only once. The starting material was CD8+ T cells from peripheral blood mononuclear cells, obtained in the third trimester of pregnancy. The receptors come from a female donor with multiple sclerosis, enrolled in a pregnancy study.

This chain links TRBV5-5 with TRBJ1-1; TRBD1 matches 8 bases. This CDR3 is built from 11 residues. In germline, CDR1 is SGHKS, CDR2 YYEKEE (reference sequence). The J segment lost 10 bases and the V segment lost 2 bases, leaving 1 base of the junction unmatched. The CDR3 nucleotides are TGTGCCAGCAGCTTCGACAGGGGAGCTTTCTTT. Amino acid sequence: CASSFDRGAFF. Looking up the rest from reference TRBV5-5 and TRBJ1-1 gives the full variable domain: DAGVTQSPTHLIKTRGQQVTLRCSPISGHKSVSWYQQVLGQGPQFIFQYYEKEERGRGNFPDRFSARQFPNYSSELNVNALLLGDSALYLCASSFDRGAFFGQGTRLTVV.

This clone appeared once. This chain joins TRBV6-6 and TRBJ2-1, with unresolved D. V was pared by 7 bases and J by 7 bases, with 14 bases between. This CDR3 comprises 13 residues. The V gene's germline CDR1 is MNHNY and CDR2 SVGAGI (reference sequence). Here the CDR3 DNA reads TGTGCCAGCAATAGCCTTTTGGCGAATGAGCAGTTCTTC. Protein sequence: CASNSLLANEQFF.

The V gene is TRBV29-1, the J gene TRBJ2-1, with TRBD1 matching 7 bases. The V gene's germline CDR1 is SQVTM and CDR2 ANQGSEA. The CDR3 extends over 14 amino acids. The V gene end was trimmed by 1 base and the J gene end by 7 bases; junction bases not matched to a gene: 7. CDR3 in DNA: TGCAGCGTTGAAGGACAGGGAGCGGTGAATGAGCAGTTCTTC. Encoded protein: CSVEGQGAVNEQFF.

V and J are TRBV7-2 and TRBJ2-7; D uncertain. The CDR3 runs to 17 residues. Trimming cost V 1 base and J 6 bases, with 22 bases left between them. Per germline, CDR1 SGHTA and CDR2 FQGNSA. CDR3: CASSLEVGRFSYVEQYF. In nucleotides, the CDR3 is TGTGCCAGCAGCTTAGAGGTGGGCCGATTCTCCTACGTCGAGCAGTACTTC.

The chain uses TRBV9 and TRBJ2-5; 7 bases are a match to TRBD2. J was trimmed by 4 bases and V by 0 bases; bases with no gene match: 6. The CDR3 sequence is 15 residues long. The germline V gene has CDR1 SGDLS and CDR2 YYNGEE. Here the CDR3 DNA reads TGTGCCAGCAGCGTAGTTCCGGCGGGGGTAGAGACCCAGTACTTC. The encoded protein is CASSVVPAGVETQYF.

This clone rates as large. The gene calls are TRBV30 and TRBJ2-1, with D possibly being TRBD2 (6 bases). Germline V gene lookup returns CDR1 GTSNPN and CDR2 SVGIG (reference sequence). The germline V and J ends were trimmed by 0 bases and 4 bases, with 22 bases remaining between them. This CDR3 has 18 residues. This CDR3 is CAWSVRWVRDGAYNEQFF. CDR3 sequence (DNA): TGTGCCTGGAGTGTACGATGGGTGCGGGACGGAGCATACAATGAGCAGTTCTTC.

This clone has just one count. This chain joins TRBV7-2 and TRBJ2-7, with D unclear. Trimming took 5 bases from V and 3 from J, leaving 11 bases between them. Germline lookup yields CDR1 SGHTA and CDR2 FQGNSA. The CDR3 loop spans 13 amino acids. The CDR3 bases are TGTGCCAGCAGCCCCCCACTTGGCTACGAGCAGTACTTC. This sequence encodes CASSPPLGYEQYF.

CDR3 region: CASSYEPIPSYEQYF. Here the CDR3 DNA reads TGTGCCAGCAGTTACGAGCCTATTCCCTCCTACGAGCAGTACTTC. The V gene is TRBV6-5, the J gene TRBJ2-7; D unclear. The CDR3 has 15 amino acids. CDR1 is MNHEY and CDR2 is SVGAGI in the germline V gene. Between the trimmed V and J ends, which lost 2 bases and 0 bases, there was a span of 11 bases.

CDR3 in amino acids: CASSSHRGATEAFF. CDR3 sequence (DNA): TGTGCCAGCAGCTCTCACAGGGGGGCGACTGAAGCTTTCTTT. The rearrangement uses TRBV7-9 and TRBJ1-1; 8 bases line up with TRBD1. Trimming removed 4 bases from V and 5 bases from J; junction bases left unmatched: 6. Germline CDR1 reads SEHNR; CDR2 reads FQNEAQ (reference sequence). The CDR3 loop spans 14 amino acids.

This chain links TRBV7-2 with TRBJ2-1; tentatively, D is TRBD2 (6 bases). The V gene's germline CDR1 is SGHTA and CDR2 FQGNSA. This CDR3 is built from 17 residues. Trimming took off 1 base at V and 3 bases at J, with 16 bases between the two ends. The CDR3 protein is CASSLGLAYEIYNEQFF. CDR3 DNA sequence: TGTGCCAGCAGCTTAGGTCTAGCGTACGAGATCTACAATGAGCAGTTCTTC.

The CDR3 bases are TGTGCCAGCAGCTACCGGGACAGGGTAACCTACGAGCAGTACTTC. It translates to CASSYRDRVTYEQYF. The rearrangement joins TRBV5-5 to TRBJ2-7; 9 bases align to TRBD1. Germline-derived CDR1 and CDR2 are SGHKS and YYEKEE (reference sequence). There are 15 residues in the CDR3. With V trimmed by 3 bases and J by 2 bases, 6 bases remained unmatched.

The chain recombines TRBV7-2 with TRBJ2-1; TRBD2 matches 10 bases. CDR1 and CDR2 from the germline V gene are SGHTA and FQGNSA. The CDR3 contains 16 residues. Trimming took 2 bases from V and 4 from J; bases not matched to a gene: 5. The CDR3 spells CASSLKRTSGYNEQFF. The CDR3 DNA sequence: TGTGCCAGCAGCTTAAAAAGGACTAGCGGTTACAATGAGCAGTTCTTC.

The chain joins TRBV27 to TRBJ1-5; no clear D gene. The CDR3 is 14 residues long. V lost 9 bases and J lost 3, with 15 bases in between. Germline CDR1 MNHEY, CDR2 SMNVEV (reference sequence). This CDR3 reads CASSVGAVNQPQHF. Written as DNA, the CDR3 is TGTGCCAGTTCTGTGGGAGCGGTCAATCAGCCCCAGCATTTT.

The CDR3 region has the DNA TGTGCCAGCAGTTCTACAGGCCCAGATACGCAGTATTTT. Its translation is CASSSTGPDTQYF. The gene calls are TRBV6-5 and TRBJ2-3; TRBD1 might be the D (5 bases). The CDR3 is made up of 13 amino acids. Germline lookup yields CDR1 MNHEY and CDR2 SVGAGI. V dropped 4 bases and J dropped 4 bases, with 9 bases sitting between them.

The V call is TRBV28, the J call TRBJ2-5, with TRBD2 as a possible D gene (5 bases). The CDR3 covers 13 residues. The germline CDR1 and CDR2 sequences are MDHEN and SYDVKM. V lost 6 bases and J lost 2, with 10 bases in between. CDR3 amino acids: CASRRGPQETQYF. CDR3 sequence (DNA): TGTGCCAGCAGGAGAGGGCCACAAGAGACCCAGTACTTC.

The gene calls are TRBV10-3 and TRBJ2-7; maybe TRBD2 (6 bases). The CDR3 totals 12 residues. Trimming stripped 4 bases from V and 3 bases from J, with 7 bases between. Germline CDR1 and CDR2: ENHRY and SYGVKD. CDR3 region: CAISVRDYEQYF. The CDR3 region has the DNA TGTGCCATCAGTGTGCGGGACTACGAGCAGTACTTC.

The rearrangement uses TRBV19 and TRBJ2-2; 9 nucleotides line up with TRBD1. Germline-derived CDR1 and CDR2 are LNHDA and SQIVND (reference sequence). CDR3 size: 16 residues. Trimming took 4 bases from V and 5 from J; bases not matched to a gene: 8. CDR3 in DNA: TGTGCCAGTAGTACAGGACAGGGGAGACGGACCGGGGAGCTGTTTTTT. Its protein is CASSTGQGRRTGELFF.

This rearrangement joins TRBV4-3 to TRBJ2-1, with 8 bases aligning to TRBD1. CDR3 size: 13 residues. J was trimmed by 7 bases and V by 5 bases; bases with no gene match: 4. Germline loops: CDR1 LGHNA, CDR2 YSLEER. CDR3 nucleotide sequence: TGCGCCAGCAGCGTACGACAGGGGAATGAGCAGTTCTTC. It translates to CASSVRQGNEQFF.

This chain joins TRBV9 and TRBJ1-1, with D possibly being TRBD1 (5 bases). The CDR3 loop spans 14 amino acids. The germline V and J ends were trimmed by 3 bases and 1 base, with 10 bases remaining between them. The germline CDR1 and CDR2 sequences are SGDLS and YYNGEE. CDR3 region: CASSGGGANTEAFF. The CDR3 DNA follows: TGTGCCAGCAGCGGTGGAGGGGCGAACACTGAAGCTTTCTTT.

As DNA, the CDR3 is TGTGCCAGCAGCTTGGTGGCAGGAGGGACCTTGGAGCAGTACTTC. Translated, it gives CASSLVAGGTLEQYF. This chain joins TRBV5-5 and TRBJ2-7; TRBD2 is a possible D gene (6 bases). The V gene lost 0 bases and the J gene lost 7 bases, with 17 bases spanning the gap. Germline values: CDR1 SGHKS, CDR2 YYEKEE (reference sequence). The CDR3 has 15 amino acids.

V usage is TRBV7-9 and J usage is TRBJ2-1; a possible D gene is TRBD2 (7 bases). The germline gives CDR1 SEHNR, CDR2 FQNEAQ (reference sequence). The germline V and J ends were trimmed by 1 base and 10 bases, with 14 bases remaining between them. This CDR3 is 14 amino acids long. The CDR3 sequence: CASSLDWEGDEQFF. CDR3 sequence (DNA): TGTGCCAGCAGCTTAGATTGGGAGGGGGACGAGCAGTTCTTC.

This clone was seen just once. This rearrangement joins TRBV6-6 to TRBJ2-7; maybe TRBD2 (6 bases). The V gene's germline CDR1 is MNHNY and CDR2 SVGAGI (reference sequence). The CDR3 totals 15 residues. V was shortened by 0 bases and J by 0 bases, with 9 bases between the two germline ends. CDR3 sequence (DNA): TGTGCCAGCAGTTACTCTGCTAGCGTCTCCTACGAGCAGTACTTC. It yields the protein CASSYSASVSYEQYF.

The chain combines TRBV19 with TRBJ2-2; D is ambiguous. V lost 4 bases, J lost 1 base, and 4 bases lay in between. Germline CDR1 is LNHDA and CDR2 is SQIVND (reference sequence). The CDR3 extends over 13 amino acids. DNA of the CDR3: TGTGCCAGTAGTACAAAGAACACCGGGGAGCTGTTTTTT. Translating it yields CASSTKNTGELFF.

This chain links TRBV29-1 with TRBJ2-2; 8 bases align to TRBD2. V shed 1 base, J shed 1 base, and the junction held 5 bases outside the gene matches. The CDR3 covers 16 residues. In germline, CDR1 is SQVTM, CDR2 ANQGSEA. The CDR3 loop is CSVEGGGGLNTGELFF. The CDR3 coding sequence is TGCAGCGTTGAAGGGGGCGGGGGGCTGAACACCGGGGAGCTGTTTTTT.

The rearrangement uses TRBV5-1 and TRBJ2-1, with a tentative D call TRBD1 (5 bases). CDR1 is SGHRS and CDR2 is YFSETQ in the germline V gene. Trimming cost V 7 bases and J 2 bases, with 10 bases left between them. The CDR3 loop spans 13 amino acids. CDR3 in amino acids: CASQQGTYNEQFF. The CDR3, as DNA: TGCGCCAGCCAGCAGGGCACCTACAATGAGCAGTTCTTC. Together with reference TRBV5-1 and TRBJ2-1, the CDR3 gives the full variable domain: KAGVTQTPRYLIKTRGQQVTLSCSPISGHRSVSWYQQTPGQGLQFLFEYFSETQRNKGNFPGRFSGRQFSNSRSEMNVSTLELGDSALYLCASQQGTYNEQFFGPGTRLTVL.

This chain uses TRBV7-9 with TRBJ1-1, with 7 bases that match TRBD1. CDR3 size: 15 residues. V lost 4 bases and J lost 5; bases outside the gene matches: 10. In germline, CDR1 is SEHNR, CDR2 FQNEAQ (reference sequence). The CDR3 sequence: CASSSPGQRSTEAFF. The DNA for the CDR3 is TGTGCCAGCAGCTCACCGGGACAGCGGTCGACTGAAGCTTTCTTT.

The genes are TRBV14 and TRBJ2-7, with 8 nucleotides matching TRBD1. Unmatched junction bases numbered 7, after V lost 3 bases and J lost 3 bases. There are 15 residues in the CDR3. CDR1 SGHDN and CDR2 FVKESK come from the germline V gene. CDR3 amino acids: CASSHLQGGSYEQYF. As DNA, the CDR3 is TGTGCCAGCAGCCACTTACAGGGGGGTAGCTACGAGCAGTACTTC.